This T cell receptor (beta chain) derives from a study of cytotoxic CD8 clonotypes in ibrutinib-treated CLL. Across the whole study: Under twelve relapsed/refractory, roughly 15 treatment-naive; roughly 17 IGHV unmutated. Study-wide findings and caveats: Clonality climbed at ibrutinib response, then dropped toward baseline at progression.

In the case of this clone: What it binds is not known.

Germline V gene lookup returns CDR1 GTSNPN and CDR2 SVGIG (reference sequence). The CDR3 extends over 13 amino acids. Trimming removed 2 bases from V and 6 bases from J, with 11 bases in between. Using immunoSEQ multiplex PCR, the repertoire was profiled, and TCRdb retains in-frame clones only, with some absent. The top ten hold about 4.5% of the sample, which has roughly 150,000 clones, about 80% seen once. This chain links TRBV30 with TRBJ1-5; D perhaps matches TRBD1 (5 bases). The TCR comes from a human donor with chronic lymphocytic leukemia. This material consisted of PBMCs, taken after 24 months of ibrutinib treatment. CDR3 nucleotide sequence: TGTGCCTGGAGTAGAGGGGAAGGTCAGCCCCAGCATTTT. Its protein is CAWSRGEGQPQHF.